This T cell receptor (beta chain) was recorded in a study of cytomegalovirus exposure and HLA in healthy donors. Study-level results: Overall, roughly 150 TCR beta chains were annotated as cytomegalovirus-associated.

The PCR used 60 Vbeta and 13 Jbeta primers. Repertoires were generated with immunoSEQ multiplex PCR, while TCRdb's copy carries only in-frame clones and drops some. The profile shows under 150,000 clones, 80% of them singletons. Concerning this clone: The antigen is undetermined.

CDR1 and CDR2 (germline): SGDLS, YYNGEE. V was clipped by 0 bases and J by 3 bases; unmatched bases: 2. The CDR3 consists of 14 residues. The chain combines TRBV9 with TRBJ1-1; 7 nucleotides agree with TRBD1. Source material: PBMCs. This TCR derives from a man aged 30-40 years in good health and CMV-seronegative. The CDR3 loop reads CASSVGGTDTEAFF. The CDR3 DNA reads as TGTGCCAGCAGCGTAGGAGGGACAGACACTGAAGCTTTCTTT.